Each of the 25 T cell receptor beta chains below was sequenced from the same sample in a study of T-cell reconstitution after alpha-beta-depleted transplantation in children. The TCRbeta library incorporated unique molecular identifiers. TCRdb re-derived calls from the PCR reads in MiXCR, one entry per CDR3 protein. The table lists about 500,000 distinct CDR3 sequences, roughly 33% of them singletons. Material: PBMCs from the stem cell graft donor, obtained from the stem cell graft. These receptors all come from a human donor who donated a stem cell graft to a child with aplastic anemia.

This clonotype turned up a few times. This chain joins TRBV9 and TRBJ2-5; D may be TRBD1 or TRBD2 (5 bases each). Germline V CDR1 and CDR2: SGDLS, YYNGEE. Between the trimmed V and J ends, which lost 0 bases and 6 bases, there was a span of 12 bases. CDR3 length: 14 amino acids. The CDR3 is CASSVAVGGKTQYF. CDR3 DNA: TGTGCCAGCAGCGTAGCGGTTGGGGGAAAGACCCAGTACTTC. Based on the CDR3 plus reference TRBV9 and TRBJ2-5, the full variable domain is DSGVTQTPKHLITATGQRVTLRCSPRSGDLSVYWYQQSLDQGLQFLIQYYNGEERAKGNILERFSAQQFPDLHSELNLSSLELGDSALYFCASSVAVGGKTQYFGPGTRLLVL.

The chain carries TRBV6-5 and TRBJ2-2; D possibly uses TRBD1 or TRBD2 (7 bases each). The CDR3 is made up of 15 amino acids. Trimming stripped 6 bases from V and 3 bases from J, with 14 bases between. Germline CDR1 is MNHEY and CDR2 is SVGAGI. This CDR3 reads CASSYQGGDTGELFF. The CDR3 DNA follows: TGTGCCAGCAGCTACCAGGGGGGGGACACCGGGGAGCTGTTTTTT.

In its sample, this clonotype was seen a few times. The CDR3 DNA reads as TGTGCCATCAGTGAGTCGACATATGCAACTAATGAAAAACTGTTTTTT. Translated, it gives CAISESTYATNEKLFF. The chain employs TRBV10-3 and TRBJ1-4; D is uncertain. In germline, CDR1 is ENHRY, CDR2 SYGVKD. V gave up 0 bases and J gave up 0 bases, with 8 bases separating them. The length of the CDR3 is 16 residues.

This sequence joins TRBV5-1 and TRBJ1-4, with D possibly TRBD1 on 6 matching bases. The V and J ends lost 0 bases and 7 bases respectively, with 13 bases between them. Germline V CDR1 and CDR2: SGHRS, YFSETQ. This CDR3 region has 15 residues. The CDR3, as DNA: TGCGCCAGCAGCTTGGGAGGGGGTCGGGTTGAAAAACTGTTTTTT. Its translation is CASSLGGGRVEKLFF.

The chain couples TRBV30 to TRBJ1-5; 7 nucleotides line up with TRBD1. The germline V gene has CDR1 GTSNPN and CDR2 SVGIG (reference sequence). The CDR3 sequence is 13 residues long. V trimming: 2 bases; J trimming: 5 bases; junction bases outside the gene matches: 3. The CDR3 reads CAWSRGPDQPQHF. CDR3 DNA sequence: TGTGCCTGGAGTAGGGGGCCCGATCAGCCCCAGCATTTT.

This chain joins TRBV7-6 and TRBJ2-2; D is unclear. This CDR3 is built from 13 residues. V lost 1 base, J lost 6 bases, and 6 bases lay in between. The germline V gene has CDR1 SGHVS and CDR2 FNYEAQ. CDR3 region: CASSLEGSGELFF. Written as DNA, the CDR3 is TGTGCCAGCAGCTTAGAGGGCTCCGGGGAGCTGTTTTTT.

The V call is TRBV19, the J call TRBJ1-1; perhaps TRBD1 as D (5 bases). V was cut by 5 bases and J by 0 bases, with 10 bases left in between. From germline, CDR1 is LNHDA and CDR2 SQIVND (reference sequence). This CDR3 is 14 amino acids long. The CDR3 region is CASSSVGVNTEAFF. For the CDR3, the DNA is TGTGCCAGTAGTTCCGTAGGGGTGAACACTGAAGCTTTCTTT.

This clonotype was found a few times. The rearrangement links TRBV20-1 to TRBJ2-7; 9 positions agree with TRBD1. Germline V CDR1 and CDR2: DFQATT, SNEGSKA (reference sequence). With 3 bases clipped from V and 2 bases from J, the junction kept 8 bases outside the gene matches. The CDR3 extends over 15 amino acids. The CDR3 region is CSASLSGTGPYEQYF. CDR3 in DNA: TGCAGTGCTAGTCTATCCGGGACAGGGCCCTACGAGCAGTACTTC.

The rearrangement links TRBV5-1 to TRBJ2-4; 11 nucleotides agree with TRBD1. CDR1 SGHRS and CDR2 YFSETQ come from the germline V gene. CDR3 length equals 16 residues. V lost 8 bases, J lost 6 bases, and 13 bases stayed unmatched. The CDR3 nucleotides are TGCGCCAGTGCCCACCATGGACAGGGGGCGGGAAACATTCAGTACTTC. Translation: CASAHHGQGAGNIQYF.

The count of this clonotype is one. CDR3: CASSSGGANNEQFF. The CDR3 coding sequence is TGTGCCAGCAGCTCAGGGGGGGCAAACAATGAGCAGTTCTTC. V and J are TRBV7-9 and TRBJ2-1; D may be TRBD1 or TRBD2 (7 bases each). Germline V gene sequence: CDR1 SEHNR, CDR2 FQNEAQ (reference sequence). With 4 bases removed from V and 5 bases from J, the gap between germline ends came to 12 bases. CDR3 size: 14 residues.

The J gene is TRBJ2-7, the V gene TRBV5-4; no reliable D call. V was shortened by 1 base and J by 3 bases, with 11 bases between the two germline ends. This CDR3 comprises 14 residues. Germline V gives CDR1 SGHNT, CDR2 YYREEE (reference sequence). CDR3 in amino acids: CASSLNVPYYEQYF. The CDR3 bases are TGTGCCAGCAGCTTGAACGTCCCTTACTACGAGCAGTACTTC.

The rearrangement links TRBV3-1 to TRBJ1-1, with 11 positions matching TRBD1. Per germline, CDR1 LGHDT and CDR2 YNNKEL (reference sequence). There are 13 residues in the CDR3. V shed 4 bases and J 10 bases; nucleotides not matched to a gene: 5. CDR3 in amino acids: CASSPGQGVTAFF. In nucleotides, the CDR3 is TGTGCCAGCAGCCCGGGACAGGGGGTAACAGCTTTCTTT.

This clonotype showed up just a few times. The V gene is TRBV27, the J gene TRBJ2-7; TRBD2 matches at 8 bases. V lost 3 bases and J lost 0; bases outside the gene matches: 7. Germline values: CDR1 MNHEY, CDR2 SMNVEV (reference sequence). The CDR3 consists of 16 residues. The CDR3 nucleotides are TGTGCCAGCAGTTTCAGGGGCGGGAGGCCCTCCTACGAGCAGTACTTC. This codes for CASSFRGGRPSYEQYF.

The V gene is TRBV7-2, the J gene TRBJ1-4, with 8 bases aligning to TRBD1. CDR3 size: 15 residues. Germline V lookup: CDR1 SGHTA, CDR2 FQGNSA. The V gene end was trimmed by 4 bases and the J gene end by 8 bases; junction bases not matched to a gene: 9. CDR3 residues: CASSYDRGSYEKLFF. The CDR3 bases are TGTGCCAGCAGCTACGACAGGGGTAGTTACGAAAAACTGTTTTTT.

Notes on this clonotype: Since a much larger clone is just one base distant, this may be a read error. The V and J genes are TRBV6-5 and TRBJ1-5; tentatively, D is TRBD1 (6 bases). This CDR3 comprises 17 residues. Trimming cost V 0 bases and J 5 bases, with 17 bases left between them. Germline V CDR1 and CDR2: MNHEY, SVGAGI. The CDR3 coding sequence is TGTGCCAGCAGTTACTCTTGGACAGCGGGCCAAGATCAGCCCCAGCATTTT. Translation gives CASSYSWTAGQDQPQHF.

The rearrangement joins TRBV7-9 to TRBJ2-1; 8 bases map to TRBD2. This CDR3 is built from 16 residues. Germline loops: CDR1 SEHNR, CDR2 FQNEAQ (reference sequence). Germline trimming cut 3 bases from V and 8 bases from J; bases unmatched to any gene: 12. CDR3 DNA sequence: TGTGCCAGCAGCTTTCCTGGAATAGCGGGACTTGATGAGCAGTTCTTC. Its protein is CASSFPGIAGLDEQFF.

V is TRBV12-3 or TRBV12-4 and J is TRBJ2-6, with 9 bases identical to TRBD2. The CDR3 is 19 residues long. With V trimmed by 4 bases and J by 0 bases, 10 bases remained unmatched. CDR3 nucleotides: TGTGCCAGCAGTTACGTCATGGTAGCGGGAGTCTCTGGGGCCAACGTCCTGACTTTC. It translates to CASSYVMVAGVSGANVLTF.

This clonotype occurred a few times. J is TRBJ1-5 and V is TRBV12-3 or TRBV12-4; 10 bases are shared with TRBD1. V trimming: 11 bases; J trimming: 5 bases; junction bases outside the gene matches: 12. The CDR3 totals 15 residues. The CDR3 protein is CALLGGQGCDQPQHF. CDR3 in DNA: TGTGCCCTGCTCGGGGGACAGGGGTGCGATCAGCCCCAGCATTTT.

The rearrangement uses TRBV20-1 and TRBJ2-3; 13 bases align to TRBD2. CDR3 length equals 15 residues. Germline V lookup: CDR1 DFQATT, CDR2 SNEGSKA (reference sequence). J gave up 2 bases and V 5 bases, and 4 bases lay outside the gene matches. The DNA of the CDR3 is TGCAGTGCTGCCGGACTAGCGGGAGTCACAGATACGCAGTATTTT. Amino acids: CSAAGLAGVTDTQYF.

This clonotype was seen more than once but under ten times. V usage is TRBV27 and J usage is TRBJ1-6; 10 nucleotides align to TRBD1. Germline V lookup: CDR1 MNHEY, CDR2 SMNVEV (reference sequence). V lost 3 bases, J lost 13 bases, and 6 bases stayed unmatched. This CDR3 region has 14 residues. CDR3 residues: CASSFGTGDVPLHF. Written as DNA, the CDR3 is TGTGCCAGCAGTTTCGGGACAGGGGACGTGCCCCTCCACTTT.

This chain uses TRBV28 with TRBJ2-1; TRBD1 or TRBD2 may be the D gene (6 bases each). The CDR3 is 13 amino acids. Germline V gene data show CDR1 as MDHEN and CDR2 as SYDVKM. With 5 bases removed from V and 5 bases from J, the gap between germline ends came to 10 bases. The CDR3 loop is CASSQGRHNEQFF. In nucleotides, the CDR3 is TGTGCCAGCAGTCAGGGGAGGCACAATGAGCAGTTCTTC.

V is TRBV9 and J is TRBJ2-3; D remains ambiguous. The CDR3 is made up of 10 amino acids. V lost 3 bases and J 6 bases, leaving 2 bases between the germline ends. Germline V gene data show CDR1 as SGDLS and CDR2 as YYNGEE. The CDR3: CASSGDTQYF. DNA of the CDR3: TGTGCCAGCAGCGGTGATACGCAGTATTTT.

This clonotype has at least ten counts. J is TRBJ2-1 and V is TRBV5-1; 10 bases fit TRBD1. Germline CDR1 and CDR2: SGHRS and YFSETQ. The CDR3 loop spans 15 amino acids. The ends lost 4 bases at V and 6 bases at J; junction bases unmatched: 7. The CDR3 nucleotides are TGCGCCAGCAGCCTCGGGACAGGGGTCGGCAATGAGCAGTTCTTC. Protein: CASSLGTGVGNEQFF.

The J gene is TRBJ2-7, the V gene TRBV6-5; TRBD2 aligns across 7 bases. Germline assignment: CDR1 MNHEY and CDR2 SVGAGI. J lost 7 bases, V lost 2 bases, and 11 bases had no gene match. The CDR3 totals 15 residues. In DNA, the CDR3 is TGTGCCAGCAGTTACATTGCGGGAGTGGAGCAGGAGCAGTACTTC. Its protein is CASSYIAGVEQEQYF.

The chain is built from TRBV29-1 and TRBJ1-2; TRBD1 matches 7 bases. CDR3 length: 13 amino acids. The V gene end was trimmed by 6 bases and the J gene end by 4 bases; junction bases not matched to a gene: 8. Germline V gene data show CDR1 as SQVTM and CDR2 as ANQGSEA. CDR3 region: CSVHRDSTYGYTF. The CDR3 region has the DNA TGCAGCGTCCACCGGGACAGCACCTATGGCTACACCTTC.